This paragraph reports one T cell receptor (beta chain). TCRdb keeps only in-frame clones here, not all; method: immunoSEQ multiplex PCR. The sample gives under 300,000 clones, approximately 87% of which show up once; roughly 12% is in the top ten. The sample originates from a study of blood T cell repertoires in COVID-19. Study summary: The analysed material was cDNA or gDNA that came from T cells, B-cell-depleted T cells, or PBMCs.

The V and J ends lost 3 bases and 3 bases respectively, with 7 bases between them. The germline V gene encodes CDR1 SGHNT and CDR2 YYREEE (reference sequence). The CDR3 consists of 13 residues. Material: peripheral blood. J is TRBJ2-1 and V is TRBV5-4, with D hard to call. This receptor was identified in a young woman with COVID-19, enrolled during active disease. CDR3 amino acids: CASSWNSYNEQFF. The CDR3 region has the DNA TGTGCCAGCAGCTGGAACAGCTACAATGAGCAGTTCTTC.